The 19 T cell receptor beta chains listed next were all sequenced from one sample in a study of T cells in Graves' hyperthyroidism and ophthalmopathy. The TCR beta CDR3 regions underwent amplification using RNA transcripts as the source. The HTBI primer set served for first-round RT-PCR of the TCR CDR3. In TCRdb, the multiplex PCR reads were re-called with MiXCR into one record per CDR3 protein. The sample consists of 530,000 or so distinct CDR3 sequences, roughly 17% of them appearing once. The source material was blood. These receptors came from a woman younger than 30 with Graves' ophthalmopathy.

The chain couples TRBV4-1 to TRBJ1-1, with D possibly TRBD1 on 6 matching bases. V was clipped by 1 base and J by 0 bases, with 12 bases between them. The CDR3 is made up of 16 amino acids. CDR1 is MGHRA, CDR2 YSYEKL, per germline. CDR3 residues: CASSQGTGPMNTEAFF. DNA of the CDR3: TGCGCCAGCAGCCAAGGAACAGGGCCAATGAACACTGAAGCTTTCTTT.

In this sample, this clonotype turned up a few times. The CDR3 does not close with the conserved phenylalanine or tryptophan, likely indicating a read error. The chain couples TRBV19 to TRBJ1-5; the D gene is possibly TRBD1 (5 bases). Between the trimmed V and J ends, which lost 3 bases and 7 bases, there was a span of 10 bases. The CDR3 has 13 amino acids. In germline, CDR1 is LNHDA, CDR2 SQIVND (reference sequence). CDR3 bases: TGTGCCAGTAGTATCGGGGGGGACCAGCCCCAGCATCTT. Translating it yields CASSIGGDQPQHL.

This clonotype was detected only a few times. The DNA for the CDR3 is TGTGCCACCAGTGATTTTTTAGCGGGAGGGCGAACCGGGGAGCTGTTTTTT. The encoded protein is CATSDFLAGGRTGELFF. The V call is TRBV24-1, the J call TRBJ2-2; 11 bases map to TRBD2. The germline V gene has CDR1 KGHDR and CDR2 SFDVKD. J was trimmed by 5 bases and V by 1 base; bases with no gene match: 5. The CDR3 is 17 amino acids.

This clonotype turned up a few times. The genes are TRBV5-6 and TRBJ2-2, with D uncertain. V was cut by 0 bases and J by 4 bases, with 10 bases left in between. Germline loops: CDR1 SGHDT, CDR2 YYEEEE. This CDR3 comprises 15 residues. The CDR3 here is CASSLAGRPTGELFF. Written as DNA, the CDR3 is TGTGCCAGCAGCTTGGCCGGTCGTCCCACCGGGGAGCTGTTTTTT.

There are many counts of this clonotype. The chain couples TRBV7-9 to TRBJ1-2; D unclear. The CDR3 runs 12 residues. Trimming took 1 base from V and 8 from J, leaving 8 bases between them. From germline, CDR1 is SEHNR and CDR2 FQNEAQ (reference sequence). The CDR3 bases are TGTGCCAGCAGCTTAGGGCAAATGGGCTACACCTTC. Translation gives CASSLGQMGYTF.

The chain links TRBV7-9 to TRBJ1-1, with TRBD1 as a possible D gene (5 bases). The CDR3 has 15 residues. Germline CDR1 and CDR2: SEHNR and FQNEAQ (reference sequence). Deletions cut 6 bases from V and 5 bases from J, with 19 bases between. The CDR3 nucleotides read TGTGCCAGCAGACCCGCGGGGCAGGCCCTGACTGAAGCTTTCTTT. Its translation is CASRPAGQALTEAFF.

This clonotype was seen only a few times. At one end the junction does not follow the germline gene, possibly because of a read error. This chain uses TRBV7-7 with TRBJ2-1, with D maybe TRBD2 (7 bases). The V gene's germline CDR1 is SSHAT and CDR2 FNYEAQ (reference sequence). The CDR3 totals 16 residues. CDR3 amino acids: CASSLGIGEGENEQFF. The CDR3, as DNA: TGTGCTAGCAGCTTAGGTATCGGGGAGGGGGAAAATGAGCAGTTCTTC. Drawing the rest from reference TRBV7-7 and TRBJ2-1, the complete variable domain is GAGVSQSPRYKVTKRGQDVTLRCDPISSHATLYWYQQALGQGPEFLTYFNYEAQPDKSGLPSDRFSAERPEGSISTLTIQRTEQRDSAMYRCASSLGIGEGENEQFFGPGTRLTVL.

V gene TRBV5-1 combines with J gene TRBJ1-4, with unresolved D. There are 12 residues in the CDR3. Germline V gene sequence: CDR1 SGHRS, CDR2 YFSETQ. The V end was cut by 0 bases, the J end by 12 bases, with 9 bases between. The CDR3: CASSLAGLQLFF. Here the CDR3 DNA reads TGCGCCAGCAGCTTGGCAGGTCTCCAACTGTTTTTT.

At least ten counts were recorded for this clonotype. The chain links TRBV6-1 to TRBJ1-2, with a tentative D call TRBD1 (5 bases). Germline V lookup: CDR1 MNHNS, CDR2 SASEGT. The CDR3 consists of 14 residues. Trimming left V 5 bases short and J 6 bases short, with 16 bases between. CDR3: CASSYSTTGDGYTF. The CDR3 DNA follows: TGTGCCAGCAGTTATAGCACAACAGGAGATGGCTACACCTTC.

This clonotype was detected many times. This chain joins TRBV12-3 or TRBV12-4 and TRBJ2-7; 14 bases are a match to TRBD2. The CDR3 spans 15 residues. The junction had 1 base not matched to a gene; V was cut back by 0 bases and J by 6 bases. The chain's CDR3 is CASSLAGLAGVEQYF. CDR3 bases: TGTGCCAGCAGTTTAGCGGGACTAGCGGGAGTCGAGCAGTACTTC.

This clonotype was seen many times. This sequence joins TRBV3-1 and TRBJ2-7, with unresolved D. The CDR3 covers 16 residues. Trimming pared 1 base from V and 4 bases from J, leaving 17 bases between. Germline V gene sequence: CDR1 LGHDT, CDR2 YNNKEL (reference sequence). CDR3 protein: CASSQGVLGQTYEQYF. CDR3 bases: TGTGCCAGCAGCCAAGGGGTATTGGGCCAAACTTACGAGCAGTACTTC.

This clonotype was seen at least ten times. The genes are TRBV11-2 and TRBJ2-1; D is possibly TRBD1 (5 bases). The CDR3 extends over 16 amino acids. The V and J ends lost 1 base and 1 base respectively, with 11 bases between them. Per germline, CDR1 SGHAT and CDR2 FQNNGV. The CDR3 protein is CASSLGPGPSYNEQFF. The CDR3 coding sequence is TGTGCCAGCAGCTTAGGCCCAGGGCCGTCCTACAATGAGCAGTTCTTC.

J is TRBJ2-7 and V is TRBV7-3; TRBD1 aligns across 8 bases. The V segment lost 4 bases and the J segment 6 bases; nucleotides outside the gene matches: 5. CDR1 is SGHTA, CDR2 FQGTGA, per germline. The length of the CDR3 is 13 residues. The chain's CDR3 is CASSSGQGGEQYF. DNA of the CDR3: TGTGCCAGCAGCTCCGGACAGGGTGGCGAGCAGTACTTC.

This sequence joins TRBV24-1 and TRBJ1-2; 10 nucleotides align to TRBD1. This CDR3 region has 13 residues. V trimming: 2 bases; J trimming: 8 bases; junction bases outside the gene matches: 1. The germline CDR1 and CDR2 sequences are KGHDR and SFDVKD. CDR3 amino acids: CATSDWDRGGYTF. In DNA form, the CDR3 reads TGTGCCACCAGTGATTGGGACAGGGGAGGCTACACCTTC.

The V call is TRBV20-1, the J call TRBJ1-6; TRBD1 aligns across 10 bases. CDR1 and CDR2 from the germline V gene are DFQATT and SNEGSKA (reference sequence). V gave up 5 bases and J gave up 5 bases; unmatched junction bases: 3. This CDR3 comprises 14 residues. The CDR3 spells CSADGTGDNSPLHF. The CDR3 DNA sequence: TGCAGTGCTGATGGGACAGGGGATAATTCACCCCTCCACTTT.

This clonotype came up once. The chain carries TRBV7-9 and TRBJ1-2; D might be TRBD1 (6 bases). Trimming left V 1 base short and J 7 bases short, with 13 bases between. This CDR3 spans 14 amino acids. Germline V lookup: CDR1 SEHNR, CDR2 FQNEAQ (reference sequence). The CDR3 loop reads CASSLGQDACGYTF. For the CDR3, the DNA is TGTGCCAGCAGCTTAGGACAGGACGCCTGTGGCTACACCTTC.

This clonotype was seen just once. The chain employs TRBV12-3 or TRBV12-4 and TRBJ2-7; 9 nucleotides match TRBD2. The ends lost 6 bases at V and 6 bases at J; junction bases unmatched: 15. The CDR3 sequence is 16 residues long. The DNA of the CDR3 is TGTGCCAGCAGAACCGGGACTAGCCGGAGACTCCTCGAGCAGTACTTC. It encodes CASRTGTSRRLLEQYF.

This clonotype was found many times. V and J are TRBV7-2 and TRBJ1-1; D is undetermined. CDR3 length: 13 amino acids. Germline V gene sequence: CDR1 SGHTA, CDR2 FQGNSA. Trimming removed 1 base at V and 3 bases at J, with 6 bases between. This CDR3 is CASSLEYDTEAFF. The CDR3 DNA follows: TGTGCCAGCAGCTTAGAGTATGACACTGAAGCTTTCTTT.

Only a few counts were recorded for this clonotype. This sequence joins TRBV10-3 and TRBJ2-7; D gene unclear. The V end was cut by 3 bases, the J end by 4 bases, with 7 bases between. CDR1 is ENHRY and CDR2 is SYGVKD in the germline V gene. This CDR3 spans 12 amino acids. In nucleotides, the CDR3 is TGTGCCATCAGTGAAGGGCAGTACGAGCAGTACTTC. Its translation is CAISEGQYEQYF.